The clone carrying this T cell receptor (beta chain) has a count of ten or more. As yet, its antigen is unknown. The team produced cDNA through 5'RACE using 10-nucleotide random UMIs. One entry per CDR3 protein results from TCRdb running MiXCR on the 5' RACE reads. The repertoire consists of tens of thousands of distinct CDR3 sequences, with 9.5% to 12% occurring once and the leading ten covering over 1.5%. The data stem from a study of neurological immune-mediated disorders. Study conclusions and caveats: Whereas HTLV-1-associated myelopathy showed the most TCR clonal expansion, multiple sclerosis showed the least, with levels below those of healthy controls.

As healthy controls, volunteers from a blood bank in Maryland, USA, were used. V shed 3 bases and J shed 2 bases, with 10 bases lying between them. Germline lookup yields CDR1 DFQATT and CDR2 SNEGSKA (reference sequence). The CDR3 extends over 13 amino acids. This rearrangement joins TRBV20-1 to TRBJ1-1; a possible D gene is TRBD1 (6 bases). The clonotype originates from a man between 60 and 70 years old in good health. The sample taken for sequencing was PBMCs. The CDR3 nucleotides are TGCAGTGCTAGTGAGACAGGTAACACTGAAGCTTTCTTT. Translated: CSASETGNTEAFF.